The clone carrying this T cell receptor beta chain was seen at least ten times. This sample is part of a study of T-cell reconstitution after alpha-beta-depleted transplantation in children. Unique molecular identifiers featured in how the TCRbeta library was prepared. TCRdb re-derived calls from the PCR reads in MiXCR, one entry per CDR3 protein. The sample records approximately 83,000 distinct CDR3 sequences, 9% to 15% being singletons. Germline CDR1 is MNHNY and CDR2 is SVGAGI (reference sequence). This CDR3 has 14 residues. V lost 2 bases and J lost 2, with 8 bases in between. This chain joins TRBV6-6 and TRBJ2-3, with TRBD1 as a possible D gene (5 bases). The source was PBMCs from the stem cell graft donor, collected from the stem cell graft. This TCR came from a human donor who donated a stem cell graft to a child with inherited bone marrow failure. Here the CDR3 DNA reads TGTGCCAGCAGTTACGAGACAGCCACAGATACGCAGTATTTT. This sequence encodes CASSYETATDTQYF.